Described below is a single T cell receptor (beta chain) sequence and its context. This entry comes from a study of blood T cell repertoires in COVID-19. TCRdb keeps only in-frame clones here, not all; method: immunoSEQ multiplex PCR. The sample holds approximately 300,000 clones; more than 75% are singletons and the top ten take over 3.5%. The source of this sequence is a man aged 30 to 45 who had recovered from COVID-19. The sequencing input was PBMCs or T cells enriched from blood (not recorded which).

The chain's CDR3 is CASSRDSPYTALHF. In nucleotides, the CDR3 is TGTGCCAGCAGTAGGGACAGCCCGTATACGGCCCTCCACTTT. The chain has TRBV2 and TRBJ1-6; 7 positions agree with TRBD1. The CDR3 length is 14 residues. V gave up 5 bases and J gave up 14 bases; unmatched junction bases: 12. Germline assignment: CDR1 SNHLY and CDR2 FYNNEI. Looking up the rest from reference TRBV2 and TRBJ1-6 gives the full variable domain: EPEVTQTPSHQVTQMGQEVILRCVPISNHLYFYWYRQILGQKVEFLVSFYNNEISEKSEIFDDQFSVERPDGSNFTLKIRSTKLEDSAMYFCASSRDSPYTALHFGNGTRLTVT.